This entry lists 2 T cell receptor beta chains sequenced from one sample in a study of blood T cell repertoires in COVID-19. Clones were sequenced by immunoSEQ multiplex PCR, and TCRdb holds only the in-frame ones, with some missing. The repertoire includes approximately 210,000 clones, around nine tenths of them detected once, and 1.5% sits in the top ten. Sequenced material: peripheral blood. The receptors were gathered from a man aged 18 to 30 with active or convalescent COVID-19.

The rearrangement links TRBV5-5 to TRBJ2-7; TRBD2 is a possible D gene (7 bases). The germline CDR1 and CDR2 sequences are SGHKS and YYEKEE (reference sequence). This CDR3 comprises 16 residues. Trimming left V 2 bases short and J 5 bases short, with 20 bases between. CDR3 coding DNA: TGTGCCAGCAGCTTTAATGGGGGCGGGAGTTTCGACGAGCAGTACTTC. As protein: CASSFNGGGSFDEQYF. Based on the CDR3 plus reference TRBV5-5 and TRBJ2-7, the full variable domain is DAGVTQSPTHLIKTRGQQVTLRCSPISGHKSVSWYQQVLGQGPQFIFQYYEKEERGRGNFPDRFSARQFPNYSSELNVNALLLGDSALYLCASSFNGGGSFDEQYFGPGTRLTVT.

Worth noting for this clone: The sample holds other DNA sequences that translate to the same CDR3. J is TRBJ1-1 and V is TRBV5-1, with TRBD1 identical over 8 bases. CDR3 length: 14 amino acids. V lost 4 bases to trimming and J lost 2 bases; unmatched junction nucleotides: 4. The germline V gene has CDR1 SGHRS and CDR2 YFSETQ. Here the CDR3 reads CASSLGQANTEAFF. The CDR3 coding sequence is TGCGCCAGCAGCCTGGGACAGGCTAACACTGAAGCTTTCTTT.